This T cell receptor beta chain was recovered during a study of OX40 agonist ivuxolimab in advanced cancers. For the study at large: Three individuals attained partial responses, comprising one hepatocellular carcinoma case and two cutaneous melanoma cases. Overall study results and limits: Antigen specificity of clonally expanded peripheral T cells was not established.

TCRdb's table, derived via immunoSEQ multiplex PCR, lists solely in-frame clones and lacks some. The table records under 90,000 clones, 85% to 90% of them present only once. Turning to this clone: Its antigen is still unknown.

Looked up from germline, CDR1 is MNHEY and CDR2 is SMNVEV (reference sequence). The CDR3 runs 17 residues. Losses at the gene ends were 3 bases for V and 3 bases for J; bases not matched to a gene: 9. Blood got drawn at baseline, again on cycle 4 day 1, and then on cycle 7 day 1. The rearrangement links TRBV27 to TRBJ2-1; 9 bases align to TRBD2. The sequence derives from an adult with an advanced solid tumor such as melanoma, head and neck, liver or kidney cancer. The sequencing used CD4+ or CD8+ T cells sorted from blood, collected in a trial of the OX40 agonist ivuxolimab. The CDR3 protein is CASSFRGTSTLYNEQFF. For the CDR3, the DNA is TGTGCCAGCAGTTTCCGTGGGACTAGCACCCTCTACAATGAGCAGTTCTTC.